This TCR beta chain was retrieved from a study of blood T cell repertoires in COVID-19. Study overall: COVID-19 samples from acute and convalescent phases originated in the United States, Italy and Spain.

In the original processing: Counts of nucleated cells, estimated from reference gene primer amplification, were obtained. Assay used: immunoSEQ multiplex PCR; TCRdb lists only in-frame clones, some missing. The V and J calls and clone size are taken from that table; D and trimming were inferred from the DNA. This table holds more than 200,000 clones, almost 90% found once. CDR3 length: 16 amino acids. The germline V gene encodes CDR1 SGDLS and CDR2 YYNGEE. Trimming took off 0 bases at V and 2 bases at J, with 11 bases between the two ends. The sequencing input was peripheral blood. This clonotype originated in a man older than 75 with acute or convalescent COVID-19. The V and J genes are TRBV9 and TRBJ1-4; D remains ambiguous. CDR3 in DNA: TGTGCCAGCAGCGTAGGAGTGGGGAGTACTAATGAAAAACTGTTTTTT. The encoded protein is CASSVGVGSTNEKLFF.